The present entry profiles one T cell receptor beta chain with its context. Antigen specificity is unknown. The data stem from a study of long-term antiretroviral therapy in people with HIV. On the study more broadly: The study's earliest collections predate the 2015 immediate-ART recommendation by about a decade.

Germline V CDR1 and CDR2: SQVTM, ANQGSEA. The V end lost 3 bases, the J end lost 4 bases, and 16 bases lay between the germline ends. This CDR3 comprises 15 residues. Findings and limits, study-wide: Post-treatment diversity went higher with ART but stayed below transplant donor controls.

Running of the v3.0 immunoSEQ assay took place at survey level. For every sample, sequencing targeted about 35,000-50,000 T-cell genomes. Clones were read by immunoSEQ multiplex PCR, and TCRdb kept only the in-frame ones, dropping some. The sample contains 25,000 to 35,000 clones, 86% of which appear only once. The origin of this receptor is a woman in her twenties or thirties with HIV. The material was unsorted PBMCs, obtained 0.8 years after starting antiretroviral therapy. The chain carries TRBV29-1 and TRBJ2-1; D is possibly TRBD1 (7 bases). The CDR3: CSVDSTGRSYNEQFF. The CDR3 nucleotides read TGCAGCGTTGATTCGACAGGGAGGTCTTACAATGAGCAGTTCTTC.